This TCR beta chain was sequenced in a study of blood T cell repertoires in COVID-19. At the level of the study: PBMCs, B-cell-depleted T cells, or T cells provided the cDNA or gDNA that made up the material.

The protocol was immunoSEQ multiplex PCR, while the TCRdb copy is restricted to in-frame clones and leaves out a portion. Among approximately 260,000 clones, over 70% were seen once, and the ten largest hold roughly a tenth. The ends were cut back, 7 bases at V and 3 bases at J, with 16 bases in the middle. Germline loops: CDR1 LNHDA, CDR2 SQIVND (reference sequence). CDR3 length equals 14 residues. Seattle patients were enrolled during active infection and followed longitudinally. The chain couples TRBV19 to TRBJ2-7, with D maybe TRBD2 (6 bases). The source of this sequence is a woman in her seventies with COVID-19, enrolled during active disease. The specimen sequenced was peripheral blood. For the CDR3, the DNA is TGTGCCAGTAAACCGACGGAGGGTTTCTACGAGCAGTACTTC. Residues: CASKPTEGFYEQYF.